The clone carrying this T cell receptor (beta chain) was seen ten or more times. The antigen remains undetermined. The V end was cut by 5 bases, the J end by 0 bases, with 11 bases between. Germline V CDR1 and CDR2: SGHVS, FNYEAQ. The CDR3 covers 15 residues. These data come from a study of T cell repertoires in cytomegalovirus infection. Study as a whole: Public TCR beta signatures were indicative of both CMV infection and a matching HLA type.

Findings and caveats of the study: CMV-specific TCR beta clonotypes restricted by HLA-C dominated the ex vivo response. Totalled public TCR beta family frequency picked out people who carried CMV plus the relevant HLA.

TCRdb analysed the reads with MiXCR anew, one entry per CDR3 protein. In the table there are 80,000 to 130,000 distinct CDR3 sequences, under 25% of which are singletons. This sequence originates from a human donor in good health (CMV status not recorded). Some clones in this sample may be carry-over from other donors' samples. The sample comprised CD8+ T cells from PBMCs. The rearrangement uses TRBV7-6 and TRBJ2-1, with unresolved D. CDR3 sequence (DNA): TGTGCCAGCAGCCGGACGGCTAGCTCCTACAATGAGCAGTTCTTC. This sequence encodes CASSRTASSYNEQFF.